The 8 T cell receptor beta chains in this list originate from one sample, sequenced in a study of cytomegalovirus exposure and HLA in healthy donors. Profiled with immunoSEQ multiplex PCR; TCRdb holds only in-frame clones, not every one. This table has some 250,000 clones, approximately 83% appearing once. The sequencing input was PBMCs. The source is a woman aged 30 to 39 in good health and CMV-seropositive.

The chain joins TRBV6-5 to TRBJ1-1; TRBD1 might be the D (6 bases). Germline assignment: CDR1 MNHEY and CDR2 SVGAGI. Trimming shortened V by 6 bases and J by 11 bases, and 19 bases separated the two germline ends. The CDR3 sequence is 13 residues long. The CDR3 spells CASSRDRTGYAFF. The CDR3 nucleotides read TGTGCCAGCAGCAGAGACAGAACAGGGTATGCTTTCTTT.

The CDR3 DNA is TGTGCCTGGAGGCTGACTAGCGGGAAGCATGAGCAGTTCTTC. Translation: CAWRLTSGKHEQFF. The gene calls are TRBV30 and TRBJ2-1; 11 bases are a match to TRBD2. CDR1 GTSNPN and CDR2 SVGIG come from the germline V gene (reference sequence). V lost 3 bases to trimming and J lost 8 bases; unmatched junction nucleotides: 6. The CDR3 length is 14 residues.

This rearrangement joins TRBV6-5 to TRBJ2-5; no reliable D call. There are 10 residues in the CDR3. Germline V CDR1 and CDR2: MNHEY, SVGAGI. V was pared by 6 bases and J by 5 bases, with 4 bases between. In DNA form, the CDR3 reads TGTGCCAGCAGGTCGGAGACCCAGTACTTC. The encoded protein is CASRSETQYF.

This chain links TRBV6-1 with TRBJ1-2; 9 bases are a match to TRBD1. The length of the CDR3 is 13 residues. Per the germline V gene, CDR1 is MNHNS and CDR2 is SASEGT. Trimming cost V 6 bases and J 4 bases; bases outside gene matches: 3. The CDR3 protein is CASRTGGSYGYTF. CDR3 DNA sequence: TGTGCCAGCAGGACAGGGGGATCCTATGGCTACACCTTC.

The chain carries TRBV9 and TRBJ1-4, with 7 bases lining up with TRBD1. Per the germline V gene, CDR1 is SGDLS and CDR2 is YYNGEE. J was trimmed by 2 bases and V by 5 bases; bases with no gene match: 12. The CDR3 is 17 residues long. In nucleotides, the CDR3 is TGTGCCAGCAGAAAACCGACAGGGTTGGGGACTAATGAAAAACTGTTTTTT. It is translated as CASRKPTGLGTNEKLFF.

This clone was picked up one time. The genes are TRBV28 and TRBJ2-7; perhaps TRBD1 as D (5 bases). The CDR3 is 13 residues long. Trimming shortened V by 7 bases and J by 3 bases, and 13 bases separated the two germline ends. The germline V gene has CDR1 MDHEN and CDR2 SYDVKM. The CDR3 DNA follows: TGTGCCAGCACCCCCCCAGGGTACTACGAGCAGTACTTC. Encoded protein: CASTPPGYYEQYF.

DNA of the CDR3: TGTGCCAGTAGTGAAGCCCCGGGCTACGAGCAGTACTTC. Encoded protein: CASSEAPGYEQYF. The chain recombines TRBV19 with TRBJ2-7; D is ambiguous. Deletions cut 5 bases from V and 3 bases from J, with 11 bases between. There are 13 residues in the CDR3. Germline CDR1 reads LNHDA; CDR2 reads SQIVND (reference sequence).

V and J are TRBV10-1 and TRBJ2-7; 8 bases line up with TRBD1. This CDR3 is 14 amino acids long. The V gene end was trimmed by 10 bases and the J gene end by 7 bases; junction bases not matched to a gene: 15. Per germline, CDR1 WNHNN and CDR2 SYGVQD (reference sequence). The CDR3 DNA reads TGCGCCATTTGGACAGGGAAGAAAAGATGTGAGCAGTACTTC. It is translated as CAIWTGKKRCEQYF.